The present TCR beta chain was sequenced within a study of vaccination and CD4 T cells after COVID-19. At the level of the study: By nasal swab PCR, the convalescent patients were SARS-CoV-2 positive, with 9 or 10 mild cases and one severe.

V was pared by 6 bases and J by 5 bases, with 17 bases between. The CDR3 spans 15 residues. CDR1 and CDR2 (germline): MNHNS, SASEGT. Indicated treatment: approximately nine-day PBMC culture with coronavirus spike peptide pools or control peptides (ViraFEST assay). Concerning this clonotype: The antigen is unknown.

Sequence data for DNA of cultured CD4+ T cells were generated by the Oncomine TCR Beta short-read assay. A single record per CDR3 protein comes from TCRdb applying MiXCR to the PCR reads. The sample gives over 10,000 distinct CDR3 sequences, approximately 57% of which show up once; roughly an eighth is in the top ten. The sample consisted of CD4+ T cells from blood, cultured in vitro. This TCR came from a human donor who had recovered from COVID-19. The V gene is TRBV6-1, the J gene TRBJ2-1; possibly TRBD1 or TRBD2 for D (5 bases each). The chain's CDR3 is CASSRPTRGDNEQFF. In DNA form, the CDR3 reads TGTGCCAGCAGCCGACCAACCAGAGGGGACAATGAGCAGTTCTTC.